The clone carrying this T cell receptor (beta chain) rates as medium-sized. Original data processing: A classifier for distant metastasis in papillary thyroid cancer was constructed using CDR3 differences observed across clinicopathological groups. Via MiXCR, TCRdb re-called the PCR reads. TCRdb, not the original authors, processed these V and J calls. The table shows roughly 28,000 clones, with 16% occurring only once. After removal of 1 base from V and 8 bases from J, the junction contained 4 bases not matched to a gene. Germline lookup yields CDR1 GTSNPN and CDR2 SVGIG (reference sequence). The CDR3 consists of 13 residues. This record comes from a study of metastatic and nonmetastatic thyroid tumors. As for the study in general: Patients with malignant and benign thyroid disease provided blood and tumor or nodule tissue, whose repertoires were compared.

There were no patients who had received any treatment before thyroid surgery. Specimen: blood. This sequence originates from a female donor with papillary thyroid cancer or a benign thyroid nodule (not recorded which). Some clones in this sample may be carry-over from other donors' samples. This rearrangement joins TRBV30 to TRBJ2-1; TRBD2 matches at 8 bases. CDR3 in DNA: TGTGCCTGGAGTGACGGGAGGGGGTATGAGCAGTTCTTC. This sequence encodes CAWSDGRGYEQFF. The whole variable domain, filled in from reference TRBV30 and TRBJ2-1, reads SQTIHQWPATLVQPVGSPLSLECTVEGTSNPNLYWYRQAAGRGLQLLFYSVGIGQISSEVPQNLSASRPQDRQFILSSKKLLLSDSGFYLCAWSDGRGYEQFFGPGTRLTVL.